Below, 17 T cell receptor beta chains from the same sample are listed, as sequenced in a study of blood T cell repertoires in COVID-19. Data came from immunoSEQ multiplex PCR; TCRdb stores just in-frame clones and leaves some out. The sample yields under 200,000 clones, roughly 83% seen once. Sample: PBMCs or T cells enriched from blood (not recorded which). The receptors were sampled from a middle-aged man with acute COVID-19.

The chain employs TRBV14 and TRBJ2-7; 12 bases map to TRBD2. The CDR3 totals 17 residues. Trimming at V came to 0 bases and at J to 3 bases, leaving 6 bases not matched to a gene. Germline V lookup: CDR1 SGHDN, CDR2 FVKESK. DNA of the CDR3: TGTGCCAGCAGCCAAGACGTACTAGCGGGAGGACTCTACGAGCAGTACTTC. Translating gives CASSQDVLAGGLYEQYF.

This rearrangement joins TRBV12-1 to TRBJ2-4; the table gives TRBD1 as D, unverified against the DNA. TRBV12-1 is termed a pseudogene. The CDR3 loop spans 13 amino acids. The chain's CDR3 is CASSFKGENIQYF. CDR3 bases: TGTGCCAGCAGCTTTAAGGGGGAAAACATTCAGTACTTC.

This clone was observed a single time. V usage is TRBV10-3 and J usage is TRBJ1-2; maybe TRBD1 (5 bases). Germline lookup yields CDR1 ENHRY and CDR2 SYGVKD. The CDR3 is 15 residues long. V dropped 2 bases and J dropped 4 bases, with 14 bases sitting between them. As DNA, the CDR3 is TGTGCCATCAGTGAGGGGGCAGCGACCCTCTATGGCTACACCTTC. Translating it yields CAISEGAATLYGYTF.

The chain combines TRBV12-5 with TRBJ1-1; 7 positions agree with TRBD1. The ends lost 6 bases at V and 1 base at J; junction bases unmatched: 5. Per germline, CDR1 LGHNT and CDR2 FRNRAP. The CDR3 consists of 14 residues. CDR3 in DNA: TGTGCTAGTGGAATTGGACAGGCGAACACTGAAGCTTTCTTT. This gives the protein CASGIGQANTEAFF.

This chain links TRBV18 with TRBJ2-7; D might be TRBD1 (6 bases). Per germline, CDR1 KGHSH and CDR2 LQKENI. Trimming removed 4 bases from V and 2 bases from J, with 12 bases in between. The CDR3 has 14 amino acids. CDR3 DNA sequence: TGTGCCAGCTCACAGACAGGTGAGGCCTACGAGCAGTACTTC. Translated: CASSQTGEAYEQYF.

This clone was observed a single time. The chain has TRBV4-1 and TRBJ2-1; 14 positions agree with TRBD2. This CDR3 has 20 amino acids. With 3 bases clipped from V and 7 bases from J, the junction kept 17 bases outside the gene matches. Germline V gene lookup returns CDR1 MGHRA and CDR2 YSYEKL. The CDR3 DNA is TGCGCCAGCAGCCACCCCTCGGGACTAGCGGGAGTATGGGGTTTAAATGAGCAGTTCTTC. Translation: CASSHPSGLAGVWGLNEQFF.

The genes are TRBV7-9 and TRBJ1-2; TRBD1 agrees at 9 bases. The length of the CDR3 is 15 residues. Germline CDR1 is SEHNR and CDR2 is FQNEAQ (reference sequence). Unmatched junction bases numbered 5, after V lost 3 bases and J lost 3 bases. The CDR3 nucleotides are TGTGCCAGCAGCTTGGGACAGGGAAATCACTATGGCTACACCTTC. It translates to CASSLGQGNHYGYTF. Full variable domain (rest looked up from reference TRBV7-9 and TRBJ1-2): DTGVSQNPRHKITKRGQNVTFRCDPISEHNRLYWYRQTLGQGPEFLTYFQNEAQLEKSRLLSDRFSAERPKGSFSTLEIQRTEQGDSAMYLCASSLGQGNHYGYTFGSGTRLTVV.

This rearrangement joins TRBV11-2 to TRBJ2-1, with D tentatively TRBD1 (5 bases). CDR1 is SGHAT and CDR2 is FQNNGV in the germline V gene. V was trimmed by 2 bases and J by 2 bases, leaving 10 bases between them. The CDR3 contains 15 residues. The CDR3 loop is CASSLMGQTYNEQFF. Written as DNA, the CDR3 is TGTGCCAGCAGCTTAATGGGGCAGACCTACAATGAGCAGTTCTTC.

The gene calls are TRBV7-2 and TRBJ2-7, with D perhaps TRBD2 (5 bases). V was cut by 3 bases and J by 6 bases, with 12 bases left in between. This CDR3 contains 13 residues. From germline, CDR1 is SGHTA and CDR2 FQGNSA. CDR3 sequence reads: CASSFRGNSEQYF. The CDR3, as DNA: TGTGCCAGCAGCTTCCGAGGGAACAGCGAGCAGTACTTC.

This chain connects TRBV10-2 to TRBJ1-4; D uncertain. Germline V gene lookup returns CDR1 WSHSY and CDR2 SAAADI. The V end was cut by 4 bases, the J end by 5 bases, with 14 bases between. This CDR3 is 15 amino acids long. In DNA form, the CDR3 reads TGCGCCAGCAGTGCCCCTGGCGGGCGAAATGAAAAACTGTTTTTT. This sequence encodes CASSAPGGRNEKLFF.

The chain has TRBV5-1 and TRBJ1-1; 7 bases fit TRBD1. Germline V gene data show CDR1 as SGHRS and CDR2 as YFSETQ. V was pared by 0 bases and J by 11 bases, with 10 bases of the junction left unmatched. The CDR3 is 14 amino acids. The CDR3 region is CASSLGLRDSRAFF. The CDR3 bases are TGCGCCAGCAGCTTGGGACTTCGGGACAGTCGGGCTTTCTTT. Full variable domain (remainder filled in from reference TRBV5-1 and TRBJ1-1): KAGVTQTPRYLIKTRGQQVTLSCSPISGHRSVSWYQQTPGQGLQFLFEYFSETQRNKGNFPGRFSGRQFSNSRSEMNVSTLELGDSALYLCASSLGLRDSRAFFGQGTRLTVV.

In its sample, this clone was seen once. V gene TRBV6-1 combines with J gene TRBJ1-5, with D unresolved. This CDR3 spans 13 amino acids. Trimming stripped 1 base from V and 4 bases from J, with 5 bases between. Germline CDR1 is MNHNS and CDR2 is SASEGT. In DNA form, the CDR3 reads TGTGCCAGCAGTGAAGAGCATAATCAGCCCCAGCATTTT. As protein: CASSEEHNQPQHF.

The chain couples TRBV5-4 to TRBJ2-3; TRBD2 agrees at 8 bases. The CDR3 extends over 14 amino acids. Germline CDR1 SGHNT, CDR2 YYREEE (reference sequence). With 2 bases clipped from V and 8 bases from J, the junction kept 7 bases outside the gene matches. Here the CDR3 reads CASSLDGGRSTQYF. The CDR3 region has the DNA TGTGCCAGCAGCTTAGACGGCGGGAGGTCTACGCAGTATTTT.

The chain carries TRBV7-9 and TRBJ1-3; D remains unclear. This CDR3 is 14 amino acids long. CDR1 and CDR2 (germline): SEHNR, FQNEAQ (reference sequence). The V and J ends lost 8 bases and 0 bases respectively, with 11 bases between them. CDR3 sequence (DNA): TGTGCCAGCTCGCGAACGTACTCTGGAAACACCATATATTTT. Translating it yields CASSRTYSGNTIYF. The full variable domain, completed using reference TRBV7-9 and TRBJ1-3, is DTGVSQNPRHKITKRGQNVTFRCDPISEHNRLYWYRQTLGQGPEFLTYFQNEAQLEKSRLLSDRFSAERPKGSFSTLEIQRTEQGDSAMYLCASSRTYSGNTIYFGEGSWLTVV.

The chain links TRBV2 to TRBJ1-2, with no clear D. The ends were cut back, 6 bases at V and 6 bases at J, with 14 bases in the middle. Germline values: CDR1 SNHLY, CDR2 FYNNEI. The CDR3 runs to 13 residues. DNA of the CDR3: TGTGCCAGCAGAGTTGGGCAGTACGATGGCTACACCTTC. Protein: CASRVGQYDGYTF.

This chain's CDR3 is CASSVRVTDGYTF. The CDR3 nucleotides are TGTGCCAGCAGCGTCCGGGTAACTGATGGCTACACCTTC. The J gene is TRBJ1-2, the V gene TRBV9, with D hard to call. The germline CDR1 and CDR2 sequences are SGDLS and YYNGEE. The CDR3 consists of 13 residues. V lost 2 bases, J lost 6 bases, and 11 bases lay in between.

V usage is TRBV15 and J usage is TRBJ1-4; no firm D call. The CDR3 totals 16 residues. Germline CDR1 LNHNV, CDR2 YYDKDF (reference sequence). V was clipped by 5 bases and J by 3 bases, with 16 bases between them. The CDR3 DNA sequence: TGTGCCACCAGCCCCCAACCTCTCCGGGCTAATGAAAAACTGTTTTTT. Its translation is CATSPQPLRANEKLFF.